The clone carrying this TCR beta chain appeared a few times. The antigen is undetermined. The CDR3 has 15 amino acids. Losses at the gene ends were 0 bases for V and 6 bases for J; bases not matched to a gene: 2. CDR1 and CDR2 from the germline V gene are MNHEY and SVGAGI. TCRdb processed the 5' RACE reads anew with MiXCR; each CDR3 protein has one entry. The sample contains roughly 670,000 distinct CDR3 sequences, around 20% of which appear only once. The record originates from a study of CD8 T cells in ankylosing spondylitis. General study points: Typical of ankylosing spondylitis blood, it appeared, was a TCR beta motif of several highly homologous variants.

This chain connects TRBV6-5 to TRBJ2-1, with TRBD2 matching over 10 bases. The sequence came from a male donor with ankylosing spondylitis. The specimen was blood, either unsorted or a sorted T cell fraction (not recorded which). The CDR3 region has the DNA TGTGCCAGCAGTTACTCGCCTAGCGGGGGCAATGAGCAGTTCTTC. Amino acid sequence: CASSYSPSGGNEQFF.